This T cell receptor (beta chain) was identified during a study of OX40 agonist ivuxolimab in advanced cancers. Study results and caveats: Low normalized T-cell clonal expansion was additionally recorded for some nonresponders. Clonal expansion was seen in CD4+ and CD8+ blood T cells by week 6 at 0.1 to 3.0 mg/kg.

Measured with immunoSEQ multiplex PCR; TCRdb has only the in-frame clones, and not every one. Among approximately 14,000 clones, about four fifths were seen once, and the ten largest hold more than 30%. In its sample, this clone was seen once. What it binds is unknown. V was shortened by 4 bases and J by 5 bases, with 10 bases between the two germline ends. The CDR3 extends over 12 amino acids. Germline V gives CDR1 SGHKS, CDR2 YYEKEE (reference sequence). The sequencing used CD4+ or CD8+ T cells sorted from blood, collected in a trial of the OX40 agonist ivuxolimab. The chain uses TRBV5-5 and TRBJ2-7, with D possibly being TRBD1 or TRBD2 (5 bases each). The sequence derives from an adult with an advanced solid tumor such as melanoma, head and neck, liver or kidney cancer. The CDR3, as DNA: TGTGCCAGCAGCCTGGGGGTGGACGAGCAGTACTTC. It specifies CASSLGVDEQYF.